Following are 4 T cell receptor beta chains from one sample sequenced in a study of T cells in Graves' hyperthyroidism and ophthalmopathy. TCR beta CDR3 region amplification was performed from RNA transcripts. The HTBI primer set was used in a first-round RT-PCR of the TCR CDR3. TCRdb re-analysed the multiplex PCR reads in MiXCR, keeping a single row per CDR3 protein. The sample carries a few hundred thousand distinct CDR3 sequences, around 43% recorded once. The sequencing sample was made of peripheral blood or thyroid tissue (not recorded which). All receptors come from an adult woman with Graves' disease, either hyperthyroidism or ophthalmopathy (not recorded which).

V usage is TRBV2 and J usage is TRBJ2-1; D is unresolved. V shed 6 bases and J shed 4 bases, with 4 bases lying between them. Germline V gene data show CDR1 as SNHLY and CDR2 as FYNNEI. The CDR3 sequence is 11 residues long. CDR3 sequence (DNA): TGTGCCAGCAGCGGATACAATGAGCAGTTCTTC. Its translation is CASSGYNEQFF. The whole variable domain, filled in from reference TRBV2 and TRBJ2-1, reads EPEVTQTPSHQVTQMGQEVILRCVPISNHLYFYWYRQILGQKVEFLVSFYNNEISEKSEIFDDQFSVERPDGSNFTLKIRSTKLEDSAMYFCASSGYNEQFFGPGTRLTVL.

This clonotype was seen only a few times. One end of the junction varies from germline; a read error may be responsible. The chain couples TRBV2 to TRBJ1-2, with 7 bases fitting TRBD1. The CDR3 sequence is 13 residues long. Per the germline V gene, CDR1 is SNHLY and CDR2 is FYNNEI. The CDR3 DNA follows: TGTACCAGCACCGAGACAGGGTTTCATGGCTACACCTTC. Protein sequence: CTSTETGFHGYTF.

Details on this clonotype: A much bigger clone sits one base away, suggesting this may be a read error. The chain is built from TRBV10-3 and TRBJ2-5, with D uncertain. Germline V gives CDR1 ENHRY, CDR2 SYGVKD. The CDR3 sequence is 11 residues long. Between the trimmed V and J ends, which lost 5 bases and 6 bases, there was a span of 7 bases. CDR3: CAISYSKTQYF. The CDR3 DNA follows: TGTGCCATCAGTTATAGTAAGACCCAGTACTTC.

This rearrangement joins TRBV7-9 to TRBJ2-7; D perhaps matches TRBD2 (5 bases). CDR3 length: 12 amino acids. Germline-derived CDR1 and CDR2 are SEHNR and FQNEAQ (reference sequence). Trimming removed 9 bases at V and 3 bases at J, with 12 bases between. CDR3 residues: CASGSSFYEQYF. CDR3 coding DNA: TGTGCCAGTGGGAGTTCCTTCTACGAGCAGTACTTC. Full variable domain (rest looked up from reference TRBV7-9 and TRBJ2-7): DTGVSQNPRHKITKRGQNVTFRCDPISEHNRLYWYRQTLGQGPEFLTYFQNEAQLEKSRLLSDRFSAERPKGSFSTLEIQRTEQGDSAMYLCASGSSFYEQYFGPGTRLTVT.